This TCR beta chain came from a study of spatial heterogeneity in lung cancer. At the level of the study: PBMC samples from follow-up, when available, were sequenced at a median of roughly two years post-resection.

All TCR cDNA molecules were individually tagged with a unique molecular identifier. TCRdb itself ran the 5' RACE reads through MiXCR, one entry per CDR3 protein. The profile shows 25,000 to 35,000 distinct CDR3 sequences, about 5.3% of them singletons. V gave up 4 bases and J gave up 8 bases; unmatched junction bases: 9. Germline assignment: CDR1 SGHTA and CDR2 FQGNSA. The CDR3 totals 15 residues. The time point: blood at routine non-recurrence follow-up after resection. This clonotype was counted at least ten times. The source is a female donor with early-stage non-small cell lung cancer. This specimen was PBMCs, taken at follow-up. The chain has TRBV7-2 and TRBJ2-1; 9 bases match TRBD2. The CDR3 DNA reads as TGTGCCAGCAGCTGGGGGGGACTAGCTGCTGATGAGCAGTTCTTC. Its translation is CASSWGGLAADEQFF. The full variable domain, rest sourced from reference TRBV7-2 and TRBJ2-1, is GAGVSQSPSNKVTEKGKDVELRCDPISGHTALYWYRQSLGQGLEFLIYFQGNSAPDKSGLPSDRFSAERTGGSVSTLTIQRTQQEDSAVYLCASSWGGLAADEQFFGPGTRLTVL.